A single sample is the source of the 20 T cell receptor beta chains below, sequenced in a study of STAT5B mutations in CD4+ large granular lymphocyte leukemia. Measured with immunoSEQ multiplex PCR; TCRdb has only the in-frame clones, and not every one. This sample yields 25,000 to 35,000 clones, of which 78% are seen a single time; about 2.4% belongs to the top ten. Sequenced material: CD4+ T cells from blood buffy coats. These TCRs come from a human donor in good health.

V gene TRBV18 combines with J gene TRBJ2-5; no firm D call. CDR1 and CDR2 from the germline V gene are KGHSH and LQKENI. The CDR3 totals 13 residues. V gave up 2 bases and J gave up 1 base, with 5 bases separating them. This chain's CDR3 is CASSPSIQETQYF. DNA for the CDR3: TGTGCCAGCTCACCATCGATCCAAGAGACCCAGTACTTC.

The chain joins TRBV9 to TRBJ2-7; weak D call: TRBD2 (6 bases). The length of the CDR3 is 14 residues. V lost 4 bases and J lost 0, with 11 bases in between. In germline, CDR1 is SGDLS, CDR2 YYNGEE. The CDR3: CASSPASASYEQYF. The DNA for the CDR3 is TGTGCCAGCAGCCCGGCTAGCGCCTCCTACGAGCAGTACTTC.

There are a few counts of this clone. The V call is TRBV18, the J call TRBJ1-5; the D gene is possibly TRBD1 (5 bases). The V gene lost 3 bases and the J gene lost 5 bases, with 8 bases spanning the gap. CDR1 is KGHSH and CDR2 is LQKENI in the germline V gene. The CDR3 loop spans 13 amino acids. CDR3 residues: CASSPDSYQPQHF. CDR3 coding DNA: TGTGCCAGCTCACCCGACAGTTATCAGCCCCAGCATTTT.

The V call is TRBV6-5, the J call TRBJ2-5; TRBD2 might be the D (5 bases). V gave up 4 bases and J gave up 0 bases, with 12 bases separating them. There are 15 residues in the CDR3. The germline CDR1 and CDR2 sequences are MNHEY and SVGAGI. CDR3 loop: CASSFARGNQETQYF. As DNA, the CDR3 is TGTGCCAGCAGTTTTGCGAGAGGGAACCAAGAGACCCAGTACTTC.

J is TRBJ1-5 and V is TRBV19; possibly TRBD1 for D (5 bases). Germline CDR1 and CDR2: LNHDA and SQIVND (reference sequence). The CDR3 runs 15 residues. The V end was cut by 5 bases, the J end by 5 bases, with 16 bases between. Here the CDR3 reads CASSAVQGDDQPQHF. The DNA for the CDR3 is TGTGCCAGTAGTGCCGTGCAAGGGGACGATCAGCCCCAGCATTTT.

This clone was seen a few times. The V and J genes are TRBV27 and TRBJ2-1; TRBD2 aligns across 8 bases. J gave up 4 bases and V 6 bases, and 5 bases lay outside the gene matches. Germline-derived CDR1 and CDR2 are MNHEY and SMNVEV (reference sequence). This CDR3 has 14 residues. CDR3 coding DNA: TGTGCCAGCAGCGTGGGCGGGGGGTACAATGAGCAGTTCTTC. It translates to CASSVGGGYNEQFF.

The chain carries TRBV4-2 and TRBJ2-3; 14 positions match TRBD2. The CDR3 has 17 residues. Germline V gives CDR1 LGHNA, CDR2 YNFKEQ. V dropped 1 base and J dropped 0; count of bases not matched to a gene: 0. DNA of the CDR3: TGTGCCAGCAGCCAAGGGACTAGCGGGGGGAGCACAGATACGCAGTATTTT. Translating gives CASSQGTSGGSTDTQYF.

The CDR3 loop is CASSRGQGANYGYTF. CDR3 nucleotides: TGTGCCAGCTCACGAGGACAGGGAGCTAACTATGGCTACACCTTC. V and J are TRBV18 and TRBJ1-2; TRBD1 matches at 8 bases. The CDR3 length is 15 residues. From germline, CDR1 is KGHSH and CDR2 LQKENI. Trimming removed 4 bases from V and 0 bases from J; junction bases left unmatched: 4.

The chain recombines TRBV7-3 with TRBJ2-1; D uncertain. Germline values: CDR1 SGHTA, CDR2 FQGTGA. The CDR3 covers 14 residues. The V end lost 2 bases, the J end lost 5 bases, and 10 bases lay between the germline ends. The CDR3 DNA follows: TGTGCCAGCAGCTTATCCCAGCTAGACAATGAGCAGTTCTTC. Residues: CASSLSQLDNEQFF.

The chain uses TRBV11-3 and TRBJ1-1; TRBD1 matches at 7 bases. The CDR3 has 14 amino acids. J lost 3 bases, V lost 4 bases, and 5 bases had no gene match. Germline V CDR1 and CDR2: SGHNT, YENEEA. DNA of the CDR3: TGTGCCAGCAGCTCCAACAGGGGTTACACTGAAGCTTTCTTT. Translation: CASSSNRGYTEAFF.

This clone was counted only a few times. This chain uses TRBV7-9 with TRBJ2-2; 9 nucleotides line up with TRBD2. Germline trimming cut 7 bases from V and 4 bases from J; bases unmatched to any gene: 10. This CDR3 spans 16 amino acids. CDR1 and CDR2 (germline): SEHNR, FQNEAQ (reference sequence). The CDR3 DNA is TGTGCCAGCATCGTGGGACTAGCTCCGTCCACCGGGGAGCTGTTTTTT. It translates to CASIVGLAPSTGELFF.

The chain carries TRBV28 and TRBJ2-7, with 7 nucleotides matching TRBD1. The CDR3 extends over 14 amino acids. Germline lookup yields CDR1 MDHEN and CDR2 SYDVKM. V lost 5 bases, J lost 2 bases, and 6 bases stayed unmatched. The CDR3 coding sequence is TGTGCCAGCAGTAAAACAGGGGTAGCCTACGAGCAGTACTTC. This sequence encodes CASSKTGVAYEQYF.

A few counts support this clone. The V call is TRBV6-6, the J call TRBJ1-5; 7 nucleotides match TRBD1. The J segment lost 6 bases and the V segment lost 11 bases, leaving 7 bases of the junction unmatched. The CDR3 has 12 amino acids. CDR1 is MNHNY and CDR2 is SVGAGI in the germline V gene (reference sequence). CDR3 in DNA: TGTGCCTGCCAGGGGGGCGGTCAGCCCCAGCATTTT. Amino acid sequence: CACQGGGQPQHF.

The J gene is TRBJ1-4, the V gene TRBV7-9; 7 bases are a match to TRBD1. The V and J ends lost 4 bases and 3 bases, in that order; junction bases with no gene match: 5. Per germline, CDR1 SEHNR and CDR2 FQNEAQ (reference sequence). The CDR3 loop spans 15 amino acids. CDR3 sequence reads: CASSSLTGSNEKLFF. The CDR3 nucleotides read TGTGCCAGCAGCTCATTGACAGGGTCTAATGAAAAACTGTTTTTT.

The rearrangement uses TRBV6-5 and TRBJ1-3; D is possibly TRBD1 (5 bases). Germline CDR1 MNHEY, CDR2 SVGAGI. The CDR3 spans 14 residues. The ends were cut back, 7 bases at V and 4 bases at J, with 14 bases in the middle. The CDR3 coding sequence is TGTGCCAGCACCCGCGGGGCGGCGGGAAACACCATATATTTT. Amino acid sequence: CASTRGAAGNTIYF.

The chain couples TRBV4-2 to TRBJ2-3, with 10 nucleotides matching TRBD2. Germline V gene sequence: CDR1 LGHNA, CDR2 YNFKEQ. CDR3 length equals 18 residues. With V trimmed by 0 bases and J by 2 bases, 8 bases remained unmatched. CDR3 in DNA: TGTGCCAGCAGCCAAGAAGTCGTACTAGCGGGGTACACAGATACGCAGTATTTT. Translated: CASSQEVVLAGYTDTQYF.

This clone is a singleton in its sample. This chain links TRBV2 with TRBJ2-7; possibly TRBD1 for D (6 bases). The V gene's germline CDR1 is SNHLY and CDR2 FYNNEI. The V end lost 6 bases, the J end lost 6 bases, and 18 bases lay between the germline ends. CDR3 length: 14 amino acids. CDR3 DNA sequence: TGTGCCAGCAGACGGGACATCAATTCGTTCGAGCAGTACTTC. It specifies CASRRDINSFEQYF.

CDR3 region: CASSRGQGLPGELFF. CDR3 sequence (DNA): TGTGCCAGTAGTAGGGGACAGGGGCTCCCCGGGGAGCTGTTTTTT. J is TRBJ2-2 and V is TRBV19; TRBD1 aligns across 10 bases. Per the germline V gene, CDR1 is LNHDA and CDR2 is SQIVND (reference sequence). V lost 4 bases to trimming and J lost 6 bases; unmatched junction nucleotides: 5. The CDR3 contains 15 residues.

This sequence joins TRBV21-1 and TRBJ2-7. TRBV21-1 is a pseudogene segment. This CDR3 is 15 amino acids long. CDR3 nucleotide sequence: TGTGCCAGCCAGTTTGCTAGGGACCGAGGACACGAGCAGTACTTC. Amino acids: CASQFARDRGHEQYF.

This rearrangement joins TRBV6-5 to TRBJ2-3; D is unresolved. From germline, CDR1 is MNHEY and CDR2 SVGAGI. This CDR3 spans 15 amino acids. V lost 6 bases and J lost 0, with 13 bases in between. The CDR3 nucleotides are TGTGCCAGCAGCGGGTATCCGTCTAGCACAGATACGCAGTATTTT. This encodes CASSGYPSSTDTQYF.